This T cell receptor beta chain was retrieved from a study of T cell repertoires in breast cancer. Study-level results: Antigen-based selection and expansion was suggested by diverse encodings of shared TCRs. TRBV7 predominated among shared TCRs, possibly a bias from eight TRBV7 primers.

As concerns this clonotype: Its antigen is not known.

Blocking oligonucleotides added to a second nested PCR suppressed unpaired genes. TCRdb itself ran the emulsion pairing reads through MiXCR, one entry per CDR3 protein. Among nearly 40,000 distinct CDR3 sequences listed, roughly 42% were seen once. The trim removed 10 bases at V and 8 bases at J, leaving 11 bases unmatched. Germline loops: CDR1 MNHEY, CDR2 SMNVEV (reference sequence). The CDR3 has 13 residues. Primers covering all TCR V genes were used in emulsion RT-PCR on CD8+ T cells. CD8+ T cells were positively selected and incubated overnight in around 9.9 IU/mL IL-2. Specimen: CD8+ T cells. This sequence was found in a pool of human donors with breast cancer or a healthy control (not recorded which). J is TRBJ2-1 and V is TRBV27, with 7 bases lining up with TRBD2. In DNA, the CDR3 is TGTGCCACGGGAGGAAGGGAGAGCCATGAGCAGTTCTTC. This encodes CATGGRESHEQFF.